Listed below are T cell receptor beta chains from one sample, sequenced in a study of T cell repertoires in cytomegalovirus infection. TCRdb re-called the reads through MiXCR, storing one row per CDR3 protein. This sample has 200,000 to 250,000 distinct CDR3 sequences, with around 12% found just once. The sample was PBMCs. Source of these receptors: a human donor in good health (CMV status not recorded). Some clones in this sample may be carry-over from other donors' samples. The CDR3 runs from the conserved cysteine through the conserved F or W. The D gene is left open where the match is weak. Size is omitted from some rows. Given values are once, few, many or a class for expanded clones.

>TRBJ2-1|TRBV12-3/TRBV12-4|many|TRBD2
TGTGCCAGCACCCCAACGGCGGGAGGGAATGAGCAGTTCTTC
CASTPTAGGNEQFF
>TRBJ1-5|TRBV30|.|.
TGTGCCTGGAGTGTACGAGGGTATAGCAATCAGCCCCAGCATTTT
CAWSVRGYSNQPQHF
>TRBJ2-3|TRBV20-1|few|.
TGCAGTGCTAGAGGGACTACAGATACGCAGTATTTT
CSARGTTDTQYF
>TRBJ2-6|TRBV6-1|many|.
TGTGCCAGCACCGAGAGACAGTCCTTCTCTGGGGCCAACGTCCTGACTTTC
CASTERQSFSGANVLTF
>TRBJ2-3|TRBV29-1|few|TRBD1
TGCAGCGTTGAAGGGGGACAGGGGGCCTCAGATACGCAGTATTTT
CSVEGGQGASDTQYF
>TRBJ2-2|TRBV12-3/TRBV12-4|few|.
TGTGCCAGCAGTCCCTCCCCCGGGGAGCTGTTTTTT
CASSPSPGELFF
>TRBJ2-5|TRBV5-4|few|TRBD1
TGTGCCAGCAGCTTGGAGGACAGGGGGCAAGAGACCCAGTACTTC
CASSLEDRGQETQYF
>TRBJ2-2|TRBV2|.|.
TGTGCCAGCAGCTTCGGCGGGGCTAGCCAAGAGCTGTTTTTT
CASSFGGASQELFF
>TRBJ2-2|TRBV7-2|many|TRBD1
TGTGCCAGCAGACACCGGGACAGGGTTGCCGGGGAGCTGTTTTTT
CASRHRDRVAGELFF
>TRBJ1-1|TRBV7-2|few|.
TGTGCCAGCAGCTTAGGTTCGGGGTTGAACACTGAAGCTTTCTTT
CASSLGSGLNTEAFF
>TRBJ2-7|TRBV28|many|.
TGTGCCAGTCAAGACGACAGGAACCCCTACGAGCAGTACTTC
CASQDDRNPYEQYF
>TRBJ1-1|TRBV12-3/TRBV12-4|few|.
TGTGCCAGCAGTTTAAGAGATGAAGCTTTCTTT
CASSLRDEAFF
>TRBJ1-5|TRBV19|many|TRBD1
TGTGCCTCCAAAGGGGTACGGGACAGGGGGCGAGGACAGCCCCAGCATTTT
CASKGVRDRGRGQPQHF
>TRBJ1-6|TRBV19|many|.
TGTGCCAGTACCCAATGGACGGGGAATTCACCCCTCCACTTT
CASTQWTGNSPLHF
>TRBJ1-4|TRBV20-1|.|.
TGCAGTGCTAGCCGCACAGGCCCTAATGAAAAACTGTTTTTT
CSASRTGPNEKLFF
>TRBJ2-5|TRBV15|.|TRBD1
TGTGCCACCAGCAGACCGGGACAGCAAGAGACCCAGTACTTC
CATSRPGQQETQYF
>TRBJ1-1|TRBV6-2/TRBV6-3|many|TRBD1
TGTGCCAGCAGAGATCCGGGACAGGGAAGGAACACTGAAGCTTTCTTT
CASRDPGQGRNTEAFF
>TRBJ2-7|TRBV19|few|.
TGTGCCAGTAGTCGCGGGTTTAGCTCCTACGAGCAGTACTTC
CASSRGFSSYEQYF
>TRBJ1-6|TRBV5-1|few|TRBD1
TGCGCCAGCAGCTCCTCGACAGGGGGGACGTCACCCCTCCACTTT
CASSSSTGGTSPLHF
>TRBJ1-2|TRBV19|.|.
TGTGCCAGTAGTATAAGGGCGGGCAGGGCGGATGGCTACACCTTC
CASSIRAGRADGYTF
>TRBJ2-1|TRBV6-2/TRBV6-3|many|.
TGTGCCAGCAGTAACTATGACAGGTACAATGAGCAGTTCTTC
CASSNYDRYNEQFF
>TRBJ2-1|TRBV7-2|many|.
TGTGCCAGCAGTAGGGACGGGGGAAGGTCCTACAATGAGCAGTTCTTC
CASSRDGGRSYNEQFF
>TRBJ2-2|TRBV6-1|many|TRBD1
TGTGCCAGCAGCTTTCCGACAGGGCGAACCGGGGAGCTGTTTTTT
CASSFPTGRTGELFF
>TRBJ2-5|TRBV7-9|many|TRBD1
TGTGCCAGCAGCTACCGGGACAGGGGTGCGGAGACCCAGTACTTC
CASSYRDRGAETQYF
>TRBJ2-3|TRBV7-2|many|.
TGTGCCAGCAGCTTAGGGGGGGGCCCCTCGGGTACGCAGTATTTT
CASSLGGGPSGTQYF
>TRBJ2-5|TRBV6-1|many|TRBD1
TGTGCCAGCAGGATCCTCTACAGGGGGCCAGAGACCCAGTACTTC
CASRILYRGPETQYF
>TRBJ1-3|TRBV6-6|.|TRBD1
TGTGCCAGCAGTTACTCCGGGCGGTCAGGGGGCGGAAACACCATATATTTT
CASSYSGRSGGGNTIYF
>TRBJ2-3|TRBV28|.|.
TGTGCCAGCAGTTTAGCCAGGGAAGATACGCAGTATTTT
CASSLAREDTQYF
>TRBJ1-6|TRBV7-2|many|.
TGTGCCAGCAGCCCAAGGCTGGGGAGGGATAATTCACCCCTCCACTTT
CASSPRLGRDNSPLHF
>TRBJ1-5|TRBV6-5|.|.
TGTGCCAGCAGTCGTTCTTCCCGGAATCAGCCCCAGCATTTT
CASSRSSRNQPQHF
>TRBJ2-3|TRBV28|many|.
TGTGCCAGCTTGAACAGGGACGGTTTCACAGATACGCAGTATTTT
CASLNRDGFTDTQYF
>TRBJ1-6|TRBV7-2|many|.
TGTGCCAGCAGCTTAGAACAGGAGAGACTCGCGGACCTCCACTTT
CASSLEQERLADLHF
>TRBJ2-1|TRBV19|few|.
TGTGCCAGTAGTATCGGGGGTAGCGCAAACAATGAGCAGTTCTTC
CASSIGGSANNEQFF
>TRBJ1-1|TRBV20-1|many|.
TGCAGTGCTAGAGATACGGGGAACACTGAAGCTTTCTTT
CSARDTGNTEAFF
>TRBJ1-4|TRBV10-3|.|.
TGTGCCATCAGTAAAGGACTTTTGGATGAAAAACTGTTTTTT
CAISKGLLDEKLFF
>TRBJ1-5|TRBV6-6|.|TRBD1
TGTGCCAGCAGTTTGGACAGGGACGATCAGCCCCAGCATTTT
CASSLDRDDQPQHF
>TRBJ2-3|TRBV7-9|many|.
TGTGCCAGCAGCTTAAGACGGGATACGCAGTATTTT
CASSLRRDTQYF
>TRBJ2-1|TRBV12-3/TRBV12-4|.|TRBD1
TGTGCCAGCAGTTTTGGGACAGATTACAATGAGCAGTTCTTC
CASSFGTDYNEQFF
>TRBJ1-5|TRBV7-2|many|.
TGTGCCAGCAGCTTTGCTGGGGAGGAGAATCAGCCCCAGCATTTT
CASSFAGEENQPQHF
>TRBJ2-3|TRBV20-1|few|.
TGCAGTGCTAGAGAAGGAATTAATACGCAGTATTTT
CSAREGINTQYF
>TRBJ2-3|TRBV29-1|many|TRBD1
TGCAGCGCTCGACAGGGGAGCACAGATACGCAGTATTTT
CSARQGSTDTQYF